The entry below describes one T cell receptor (beta chain). Its matching antigen is unknown. The data belong to a study of cytomegalovirus exposure and HLA in healthy donors. Study at large: The approximately 680 first-cohort repertoires and the roughly 130 validation repertoires shared the same platform, a later analysis reported.

J gave up 6 bases and V 1 base, and 6 bases lay outside the gene matches. CDR1 SGHTA and CDR2 FQGNSA come from the germline V gene. This CDR3 is 15 amino acids long. The donors belonged to the roughly 130-subject validation cohort, separate from the roughly 670-subject first cohort. Study-level findings and limits: Cytomegalovirus association was assigned to about 180 TCR beta chains.

Data came from immunoSEQ multiplex PCR; TCRdb stores just in-frame clones and leaves some out. This sample has almost 200,000 clones, with roughly 77% found just once. V gene TRBV7-2 combines with J gene TRBJ1-5; 7 bases are shared with TRBD1. The sequenced sample consisted of PBMCs. The receptor was derived from a woman aged 25-40 years in good health and CMV-seronegative. The CDR3 DNA reads TGTGCCAGCAGCTTAGGTGGCAGGGACAGTCAGCCCCAGCATTTT. Its protein is CASSLGGRDSQPQHF.